The 2 T cell receptor beta chains below were found in one sample sequenced in a study of monozygotic twins with inflammatory bowel disease. From the 5' RACE reads, TCRdb lists one entry per CDR3 protein and no DNA. Its clone listing holds approximately 120,000 distinct CDR3 sequences. The sample consisted of blood. These TCRs come from a human donor with ulcerative colitis or Crohn's disease, or a healthy co-twin of an affected twin (not recorded which).

The rearrangement links TRBV15 to TRBJ2-1; the TCRdb call, TRBD1, lacks DNA for checking. Per the germline V gene, CDR1 is LNHNV and CDR2 is YYDKDF (reference sequence). This CDR3 has 15 residues. CDR3 in amino acids: CATSRDRGDNNEQFF.

The rearrangement links TRBV5-1 to TRBJ2-5; absent DNA, TCRdb's TRBD1 call cannot be checked. This CDR3 region has 14 residues. Per germline, CDR1 SGHRS and CDR2 YFSETQ. The CDR3: CASRGAVYQETQYF. The whole variable domain, filled in from reference TRBV5-1 and TRBJ2-5, reads KAGVTQTPRYLIKTRGQQVTLSCSPISGHRSVSWYQQTPGQGLQFLFEYFSETQRNKGNFPGRFSGRQFSNSRSEMNVSTLELGDSALYLCASRGAVYQETQYFGPGTRLLVL.